This TCR beta chain was profiled in a study of T cell changes during pregnancy in multiple sclerosis. Measured with immunoSEQ multiplex PCR; TCRdb has only the in-frame clones, and not every one. The sample lists about 67,000 clones, around 90% occurring once. The V end was cut by 1 base, the J end by 3 bases, with 7 bases between. The CDR3 consists of 14 residues. The germline V gene has CDR1 SEHNR and CDR2 FQNEAQ (reference sequence). This sample comprised peripheral blood, obtained in the first trimester of pregnancy. This receptor was taken from a female donor with multiple sclerosis, enrolled in a pregnancy study. This chain uses TRBV7-9 with TRBJ1-3; D may be TRBD1 (5 bases). The CDR3: CASSLGRDGNTIYF. The CDR3 nucleotides read TGTGCCAGCAGCTTAGGCAGGGATGGAAACACCATATATTTT.